The clone carrying this T cell receptor (beta chain) was detected only once. V lost 7 bases, J lost 7 bases, and 14 bases lay in between. This CDR3 is built from 12 residues. The germline CDR1 and CDR2 sequences are MNHEY and SMNVEV (reference sequence). This table comes from immunoSEQ multiplex PCR, and its TCRdb copy is limited to in-frame clones, with some not included. This table holds roughly 39,000 clones, over 75% found once. The sample comes from a study of blood T cell repertoires in COVID-19. Study details: T cells, B-cell-depleted T cells, or PBMCs provided the cDNA or gDNA that served as material.

The sequencing sample was made of peripheral blood. The TCR was taken from a human donor in a cohort sampled during active COVID-19. V usage is TRBV27 and J usage is TRBJ2-7, with D possibly matching TRBD1 (6 bases). CDR3 sequence reads: CASKTGLVEQYF. CDR3 nucleotides: TGTGCCAGCAAAACAGGGTTGGTGGAGCAGTACTTC.